The following is a T cell receptor beta chain sequence with its context. Trimming took off 3 bases at V and 5 bases at J, with 7 bases between the two ends. This CDR3 has 12 residues. Germline lookup yields CDR1 MNHNY and CDR2 SVGAGI (reference sequence). The data originate from a study of T cell changes during pregnancy in multiple sclerosis. The table came from immunoSEQ multiplex PCR; TCRdb's copy has only in-frame clones and leaves some out. The sample has about 36,000 clones, more than 75% seen once. The starting material was CD8+ T cells from peripheral blood mononuclear cells, obtained in the third trimester of pregnancy. The chain is built from TRBV6-6 and TRBJ1-1, with a tentative D call TRBD1 (5 bases). This receptor was taken from a female donor with multiple sclerosis, enrolled in a pregnancy study. CDR3 amino acids: CASSYYRTEAFF. CDR3 DNA sequence: TGTGCCAGCAGTTATTACAGGACTGAAGCTTTCTTT.